The clone carrying this TCR beta chain appeared many times. In building TCR beta libraries, iRepertoire HTBI primers were used together with Arm-PCR of CDR3 regions. TCRdb re-derived calls from the multiplex PCR reads in MiXCR, one entry per CDR3 protein. The repertoire consists of around 450,000 distinct CDR3 sequences, with around 16% occurring once and the leading ten covering approximately 7.8%. Described time point: newly diagnosed GD, antithyroid drugs for less than 3 months. Researchers made the TCR library from RNA that was extracted from PBMCs. The data originate from a study of regulatory T cells in long-lasting Graves disease. The V end lost 0 bases, the J end lost 1 base, and 10 bases lay between the germline ends. Germline assignment: CDR1 GTSNPN and CDR2 SVGIG (reference sequence). The CDR3 length is 16 residues. These data were also reused for a study on T cells in Graves' hyperthyroidism and ophthalmopathy.

The sequencing here drew on peripheral blood mononuclear cells (PBMCs), taken at new diagnosis, from a patient treated with antithyroid drugs. V gene TRBV30 combines with J gene TRBJ2-6, with TRBD1 as a possible D gene (6 bases). The receptor comes from a woman in her thirties or forties with Graves disease. DNA for the CDR3: TGTGCCTGGAGTGTACCCACAGGGTCTGGGGCCAACGTCCTGACTTTC. This codes for CAWSVPTGSGANVLTF.